The T cell receptor (beta chain) described here comes from a study of T cells in women clearing cervical HPV infection. Concerning this clone itself: The read comes to an end 3 residues before the CDR3 does, leaving the germline J gene to fill in the end.

This table comes from immunoSEQ multiplex PCR, and its TCRdb copy is limited to in-frame clones, with some not included. Its table records more than 20,000 clones. CDR1 and CDR2 (germline): LNHDA, SQIVND (reference sequence). This CDR3 is 16 amino acids long. Losses at the gene ends were 9 bases for V and 9 bases for J; bases not matched to a gene: 17. The sample taken for sequencing was blood buffy coat. The source of this sequence is a woman between 18 and 70 years old with a cervical HPV16 infection that either progressed to CIN3+ or cleared (not recorded which). The genes are TRBV19 and TRBJ2-1, with 10 bases that match TRBD1. CDR3 DNA, as far as it was read: TGTGCCAGCGAGACTAAAAGAGGACAGGGGGTGGGTGAG. Its translation: CASETKRGQGVGE. The whole CDR3 protein is CASETKRGQGVGEQFF.